Sequencing of this TCR beta chain was carried out in a study of shared clonotypes between healthy human individuals. V was clipped by 4 bases and J by 1 base, with 7 bases between them. The CDR3 sequence is 14 residues long. CDR1 is SGHTA, CDR2 FQGTGA, per germline. TCRdb's copy holds only in-frame clones and misses some; the assay was immunoSEQ multiplex PCR. The data show about half a million clones, approximately 80% seen once. This sequence joins TRBV7-3 and TRBJ2-2, with TRBD2 as a possible D gene (5 bases). This sequence originates from a woman aged 40 to 49 in good health. Some clones in this sample may be carry-over from other donors' samples. The sample taken for sequencing was PBMCs. The CDR3 bases are TGTGCCAGCAGCTCCGGGGTGAACACCGGGGAGCTGTTTTTT. As protein: CASSSGVNTGELFF.